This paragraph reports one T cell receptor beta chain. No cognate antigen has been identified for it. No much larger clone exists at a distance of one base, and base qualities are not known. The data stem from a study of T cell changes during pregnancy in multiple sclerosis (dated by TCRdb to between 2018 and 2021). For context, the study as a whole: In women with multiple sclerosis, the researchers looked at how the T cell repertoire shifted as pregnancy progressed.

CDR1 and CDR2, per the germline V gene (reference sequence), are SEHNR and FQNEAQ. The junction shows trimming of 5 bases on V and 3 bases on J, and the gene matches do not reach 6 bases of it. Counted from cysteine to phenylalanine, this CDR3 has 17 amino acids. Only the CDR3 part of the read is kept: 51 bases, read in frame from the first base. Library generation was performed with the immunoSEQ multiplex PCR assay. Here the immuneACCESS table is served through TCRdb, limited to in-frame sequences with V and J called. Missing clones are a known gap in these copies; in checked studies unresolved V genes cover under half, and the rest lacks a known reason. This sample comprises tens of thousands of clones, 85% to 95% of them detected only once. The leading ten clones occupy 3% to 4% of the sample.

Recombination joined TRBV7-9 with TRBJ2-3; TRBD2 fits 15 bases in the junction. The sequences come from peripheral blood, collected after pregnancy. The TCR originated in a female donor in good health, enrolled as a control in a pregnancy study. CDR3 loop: CASSRGLAGGPTDTQYF. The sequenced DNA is TGTGCCAGCAGCCGCGGACTAGCGGGGGGGCCTACAGATACGCAGTATTTT.